The source of this T cell receptor (beta chain) is a study of blood T cell repertoires in COVID-19. Study at large: Sources were T cells, B-cell-depleted T cells, or PBMCs; the material itself was cDNA or gDNA.

Some clones are missing from TCRdb's copy, which holds only in-frame ones; the method was immunoSEQ multiplex PCR. The sample includes about 360,000 clones, more than 75% of them seen just once. The germline gives CDR1 SNHLY, CDR2 FYNNEI. The CDR3 is made up of 13 amino acids. V dropped 3 bases and J dropped 4 bases, with 9 bases sitting between them. Source material: peripheral blood. This TCR was recovered from a human donor in a cohort sampled during active COVID-19. This chain uses TRBV2 with TRBJ1-2, with a possible D match to TRBD1 (6 bases). CDR3 DNA: TGTGCCAGCAGTGAGACACAGGGCTATGGCTACACCTTC. Translation gives CASSETQGYGYTF.